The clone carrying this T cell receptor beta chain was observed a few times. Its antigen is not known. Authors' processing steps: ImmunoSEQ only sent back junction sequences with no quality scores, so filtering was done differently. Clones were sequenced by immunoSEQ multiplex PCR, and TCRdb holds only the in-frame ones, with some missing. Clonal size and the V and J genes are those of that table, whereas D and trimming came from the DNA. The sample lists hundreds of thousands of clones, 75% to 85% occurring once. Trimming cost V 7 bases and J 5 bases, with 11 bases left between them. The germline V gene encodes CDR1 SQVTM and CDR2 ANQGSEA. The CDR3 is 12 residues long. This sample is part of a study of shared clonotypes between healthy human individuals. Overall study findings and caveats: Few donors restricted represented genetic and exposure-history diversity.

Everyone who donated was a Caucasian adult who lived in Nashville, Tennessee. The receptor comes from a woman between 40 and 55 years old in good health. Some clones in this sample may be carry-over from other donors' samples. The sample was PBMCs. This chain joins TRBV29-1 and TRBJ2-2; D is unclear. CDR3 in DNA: TGCAGCGCCATGACCGAGACCGGGGAGCTGTTTTTT. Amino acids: CSAMTETGELFF.